Listed here is a single T cell receptor beta chain. The CDR3 covers 16 residues. CDR1 is SEHNR, CDR2 FQNEAQ, per germline (reference sequence). Trimming took 0 bases from V and 8 from J; bases not matched to a gene: 9. The sample is drawn from a study of T cell changes during pregnancy in multiple sclerosis. The protocol was immunoSEQ multiplex PCR, while the TCRdb copy is restricted to in-frame clones and leaves out a portion. Of tens of thousands of clones in the sample, about nine tenths were seen once. The sample here was CD4+ T cells from peripheral blood mononuclear cells, taken after pregnancy. The chain has TRBV7-9 and TRBJ1-2; 10 bases map to TRBD1. This receptor was taken from a female donor in good health, enrolled as a control in a pregnancy study. Written as DNA, the CDR3 is TGTGCCAGCAGCTTAGCCGCGATCGGGACAGGGGAAGGCTACACCTTC. Translation: CASSLAAIGTGEGYTF.